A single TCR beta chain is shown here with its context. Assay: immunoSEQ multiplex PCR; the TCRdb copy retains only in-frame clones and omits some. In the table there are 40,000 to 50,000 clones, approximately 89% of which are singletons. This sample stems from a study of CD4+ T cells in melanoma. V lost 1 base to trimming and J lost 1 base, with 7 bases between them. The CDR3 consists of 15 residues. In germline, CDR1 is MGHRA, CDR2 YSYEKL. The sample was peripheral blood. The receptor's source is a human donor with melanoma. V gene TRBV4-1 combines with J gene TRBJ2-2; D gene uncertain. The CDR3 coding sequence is TGCGCCAGCAGCCAAGGGTGGAAGAACACCGGGGAGCTGTTTTTT. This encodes CASSQGWKNTGELFF.